Listed here is a single TCR beta chain. The CDR3 extends over 16 amino acids. The germline V gene encodes CDR1 LGHNA and CDR2 YSLEER. J gave up 4 bases and V 0 bases, and 7 bases lay outside the gene matches. These data are taken from a study of blood T cell repertoires in COVID-19. Authors' processing steps: Reference gene primer amplification gave nucleated cell count estimates. Clones were read by immunoSEQ multiplex PCR, and TCRdb kept only the in-frame ones, dropping some. V and J calls plus clone size are reproduced from that table; the DNA served to infer D and trimming. The sample includes tens of thousands of clones, 87% seen only once; the top ten take approximately 5.9%.

The receptor was isolated from a man in his fifties or sixties with acute or convalescent COVID-19. The sequencing sample was made of peripheral blood. V usage is TRBV4-3 and J usage is TRBJ1-2; 8 nucleotides agree with TRBD1. The CDR3 protein is CASSQDVGQGGYGYTF. The DNA of the CDR3 is TGCGCCAGCAGCCAAGACGTTGGACAGGGAGGCTATGGCTACACCTTC.